The 26 T cell receptor beta chains below all came from one sample that was sequenced in a study of regulatory T cells in long-lasting Graves disease. TCR beta libraries were built with iRepertoire HTBI primers and Arm-PCR of CDR3 regions. TCRdb redid the calling of the multiplex PCR reads with MiXCR, one entry per CDR3 protein. The data contain about half a million distinct CDR3 sequences, about 20% of them singletons. Regarding time point: persistent/refractory GD, antithyroid drugs over 5 years with positive TRAb. The TCR library was made from RNA that had been extracted from PBMCs in TRIzol. This material consisted of peripheral blood mononuclear cells (PBMCs), taken when the disease was refractory, from a patient treated with antithyroid drugs. The source is a female donor with Graves disease.

The chain uses TRBV19 and TRBJ1-6; unclear D gene. V was cut by 8 bases and J by 8 bases, with 19 bases left in between. This CDR3 is built from 15 residues. CDR1 LNHDA and CDR2 SQIVND come from the germline V gene (reference sequence). CDR3 region: CASFPEHLQDSPLHF. In nucleotides, the CDR3 is TGTGCCAGTTTCCCAGAGCACCTCCAGGATTCACCCCTCCACTTT.

In regard to this clonotype: A much larger clone lies a single base off, so this may be a read error. The chain employs TRBV5-1 and TRBJ1-6; TRBD1 matches at 8 bases. CDR1 is SGHRS, CDR2 YFSETQ, per germline. V trimming: 4 bases; J trimming: 5 bases; junction bases outside the gene matches: 5. This CDR3 region has 15 residues. This CDR3 is CASSAGGQDNSPLHF. CDR3 nucleotide sequence: TGCGCCAGCAGCGCAGGGGGACAGGATAATTCACCCCTCCACTTT.

This clonotype has just one count. This rearrangement joins TRBV9 to TRBJ1-5; possible D gene TRBD1, 5 bases. Germline CDR1 and CDR2: SGDLS and YYNGEE. The CDR3 length is 14 residues. V was clipped by 10 bases and J by 2 bases, with 16 bases between them. DNA for the CDR3: TGTGCCCAAGCTGGAGGGGCGGGCAATCAGCCCCAGCATTTT. It encodes CAQAGGAGNQPQHF.

This clonotype appeared a few times. V gene TRBV28 combines with J gene TRBJ2-3, with TRBD1 matching over 8 bases. This CDR3 spans 16 amino acids. Trimming removed 3 bases from V and 4 bases from J; junction bases left unmatched: 9. Germline CDR1 MDHEN, CDR2 SYDVKM. CDR3 coding DNA: TGTGCCAGCAGTTTTGACAGGGGATGGGAGTCAGATACGCAGTATTTT. It is translated as CASSFDRGWESDTQYF. Full variable domain (rest looked up from reference TRBV28 and TRBJ2-3): DVKVTQSSRYLVKRTGEKVFLECVQDMDHENMFWYRQDPGLGLRLIYFSYDVKMKEKGDIPEGYSVSREKKERFSLILESASTNQTSMYLCASSFDRGWESDTQYFGPGTRLTVL.

This clonotype was counted many times. The CDR3, as DNA: TGTGCCAGCAGCTTAAGACTAGCGGTGAACACCGGGGAGCTGTTTTTT. Protein sequence: CASSLRLAVNTGELFF. The chain combines TRBV11-1 with TRBJ2-2, with 9 bases fitting TRBD2. This CDR3 comprises 16 residues. Germline CDR1 is SGHAT and CDR2 is FQDESV (reference sequence). Trimming cost V 2 bases and J 1 base; bases outside gene matches: 2.

There are many counts of this clonotype. The rearrangement joins TRBV28 to TRBJ2-7; D gene uncertain. This CDR3 comprises 15 residues. V was cut by 1 base and J by 4 bases, with 14 bases left in between. Germline CDR1 MDHEN, CDR2 SYDVKM. The CDR3 nucleotides are TGTGCCAGCAGTTTATTGGCGATTCCTCGGTACGAGCAGTACTTC. This encodes CASSLLAIPRYEQYF.

There are many counts of this clonotype. CDR3 in amino acids: CASSMSYNEQFF. The CDR3 coding sequence is TGTGCCAGCAGTATGTCCTACAATGAGCAGTTCTTC. V and J are TRBV5-5 and TRBJ2-1; unclear D gene. Germline V gene sequence: CDR1 SGHKS, CDR2 YYEKEE (reference sequence). This CDR3 region has 12 residues. V was clipped by 5 bases and J by 1 base, with 4 bases between them.

This clonotype was observed a few times. At one boundary the junction diverges from the germline segment, which might be a read error. The rearrangement joins TRBV12-3 or TRBV12-4 to TRBJ2-7, with D perhaps matching TRBD2 (5 bases). This CDR3 contains 13 residues. This CDR3 is CASSPDSSDEQYF. The CDR3, as DNA: TGTGCCAGCAGTCCGGACTCCTCCGACGAGCAGTACTTC.

The sample holds many counts of this clonotype. The genes are TRBV7-9 and TRBJ2-5; tentatively, D is TRBD2 (6 bases). CDR3 length equals 13 residues. Per the germline V gene, CDR1 is SEHNR and CDR2 is FQNEAQ (reference sequence). The V end lost 4 bases, the J end lost 14 bases, and 20 bases lay between the germline ends. CDR3 region: CASSSTTEGTGYF. In DNA form, the CDR3 reads TGTGCCAGCAGCTCCACCACGGAGGGGACTGGTTACTTC. The complete variable domain, with remaining parts taken from reference TRBV7-9 and TRBJ2-5, reads DTGVSQNPRHKITKRGQNVTFRCDPISEHNRLYWYRQTLGQGPEFLTYFQNEAQLEKSRLLSDRFSAERPKGSFSTLEIQRTEQGDSAMYLCASSSTTEGTGYFGPGTRLLVL.

This clonotype was observed at least ten times. V is TRBV6-1 and J is TRBJ1-6; no clear D gene. CDR3 size: 12 residues. The V end lost 2 bases, the J end lost 10 bases, and 6 bases lay between the germline ends. Germline CDR1 is MNHNS and CDR2 is SASEGT. CDR3 protein: CASSEIRSPLHF. In nucleotides, the CDR3 is TGTGCCAGCAGTGAAATTAGATCACCCCTCCACTTT.

At least ten counts were recorded for this clonotype. V usage is TRBV15 and J usage is TRBJ1-2; D unresolved. CDR3 length: 14 residues. CDR1 LNHNV and CDR2 YYDKDF come from the germline V gene (reference sequence). Trimming stripped 0 bases from V and 2 bases from J, with 7 bases between. Written as DNA, the CDR3 is TGTGCCACCAGCAGAGATAACGGCAACTATGGCTACACCTTC. Encoded protein: CATSRDNGNYGYTF.

This clonotype came up many times. The V call is TRBV9, the J call TRBJ2-7, with 10 bases matching TRBD1. Germline loops: CDR1 SGDLS, CDR2 YYNGEE. This CDR3 has 15 residues. J was trimmed by 6 bases and V by 1 base; bases with no gene match: 7. As DNA, the CDR3 is TGTGCCAGCAGCGTACGGGACAGGGGAGATTCCGAGCAGTACTTC. Translating it yields CASSVRDRGDSEQYF. The full variable domain, its missing parts supplied by reference TRBV9 and TRBJ2-7, is DSGVTQTPKHLITATGQRVTLRCSPRSGDLSVYWYQQSLDQGLQFLIQYYNGEERAKGNILERFSAQQFPDLHSELNLSSLELGDSALYFCASSVRDRGDSEQYFGPGTRLTVT.

This clonotype was counted between two and nine times. This may arise from a read error, as a much more abundant clone is one base away. The rearrangement uses TRBV12-3 or TRBV12-4 and TRBJ2-7; unclear D gene. This CDR3 spans 13 amino acids. Written as DNA, the CDR3 is TGTGCCAGCAGTTTGCACAGCTCCTACGATCAGTACTTC. It specifies CASSLHSSYDQYF.

This clonotype has just a few counts. This rearrangement joins TRBV18 to TRBJ1-1; D uncertain. The V and J ends lost 3 bases and 1 base respectively, with 9 bases between them. Germline values: CDR1 KGHSH, CDR2 LQKENI. CDR3 length: 14 amino acids. The CDR3: CASSPDGENTEAFF. The CDR3 bases are TGTGCCAGCTCACCGGATGGGGAGAACACTGAAGCTTTCTTT.

The V and J genes are TRBV29-1 and TRBJ2-7; D is perhaps TRBD2 (5 bases). Germline values: CDR1 SQVTM, CDR2 ANQGSEA. Trimming took 3 bases from V and 5 from J, leaving 14 bases between them. This CDR3 region has 13 residues. CDR3 region: CSVEDPRGNEQYF. The CDR3 DNA follows: TGCAGCGTTGAGGACCCTAGAGGGAACGAGCAGTACTTC.

To note about this clonotype: A far larger clone differs by one base, so this is likely a read error. The chain links TRBV6-1 to TRBJ2-5; D remains ambiguous. The germline CDR1 and CDR2 sequences are MNHNS and SASEGT. The CDR3 totals 11 residues. CDR3: CASSPEETQHF. CDR3 DNA sequence: TGTGCCAGCAGTCCCGAGGAGACCCAGCACTTC.

This clonotype showed up many times. CDR3 region: CASSYREGQPQHF. The CDR3 region has the DNA TGTGCCAGCAGTTACAGGGAGGGGCAGCCCCAGCATTTT. The rearrangement uses TRBV28 and TRBJ1-5; D might be TRBD1 (6 bases). Germline loops: CDR1 MDHEN, CDR2 SYDVKM. The CDR3 is 13 amino acids. V dropped 4 bases and J dropped 7 bases, with 11 bases sitting between them.

In regard to this clonotype: This may stem from a read error, because a much larger clone lies one nucleotide away. J is TRBJ2-7 and V is TRBV6-1; TRBD1 is a possible D gene (5 bases). Germline CDR1 and CDR2: MNHNS and SASEGT. The CDR3 runs 13 residues. The CDR3 reads CASSDQGTYERYF. The DNA of the CDR3 is TGTGCCAGCAGTGACCAGGGTACATACGAGCGGTACTTC.

This clonotype appeared many times. CDR3 bases: TGTGCCAGCAGTCACGAGAGCGGAACCTCCTACGAGCAGTACTTC. It encodes CASSHESGTSYEQYF. The chain recombines TRBV7-3 with TRBJ2-7; the D gene is possibly TRBD2 (5 bases). The germline CDR1 and CDR2 sequences are SGHTA and FQGTGA. CDR3 length equals 15 residues. V lost 6 bases, J lost 0 bases, and 15 bases lay in between. The whole variable domain, remainder taken from reference TRBV7-3 and TRBJ2-7, is GAGVSQTPSNKVTEKGKYVELRCDPISGHTALYWYRQSLGQGPEFLIYFQGTGAADDSGLPNDRFFAVRPEGSVSTLKIQRTERGDSAVYLCASSHESGTSYEQYFGPGTRLTVT.

A note on this clonotype: Just one base apart from a much larger clone, this may be a read error. This chain connects TRBV2 to TRBJ1-2, with a weak D call TRBD1 (6 bases). This CDR3 has 16 amino acids. The germline CDR1 and CDR2 sequences are SNHLY and FYNNEI. V lost 6 bases and J 12 bases, leaving 29 bases between the germline ends. The CDR3 DNA follows: TGTGCCAGCAGCAGGGGTGATGGACGGGCTGCTTGGGGCCACACCTTC. This translates into CASSRGDGRAAWGHTF.

Turning to this clonotype: A much more abundant neighbour one base away suggests this may be a read error. The genes are TRBV28 and TRBJ2-5; 9 bases line up with TRBD1. V lost 7 bases to trimming and J lost 5 bases; unmatched junction nucleotides: 8. CDR3 length equals 14 residues. Germline CDR1 and CDR2: MDHEN and SYDVKM. CDR3 loop: CASNTTGGGETQYF. The CDR3 DNA reads TGTGCCAGCAACACTACAGGGGGCGGTGAGACCCAGTACTTC.

This clonotype was seen a few times. The chain links TRBV20-1 to TRBJ1-6; the match to TRBD1 covers 7 bases. The CDR3 has 13 amino acids. V dropped 8 bases and J dropped 7; count of bases not matched to a gene: 8. The germline gives CDR1 DFQATT, CDR2 SNEGSKA (reference sequence). The CDR3: CSPAPGQNSPLHF. In DNA, the CDR3 is TGCAGTCCGGCCCCGGGACAGAATTCACCCCTCCACTTT.

With respect to this clonotype: Just one base apart from a much larger clone, this may be a read error. Because it lacks the conserved phenylalanine or tryptophan at the end, this CDR3 is likely a read error. V usage is TRBV6-2 or TRBV6-3 and J usage is TRBJ2-2, with D uncertain. Germline V gene lookup returns CDR1 MNHEY and CDR2 SVGEGT. The CDR3 has 14 amino acids. Trimming shortened V by 2 bases and J by 8 bases, and 12 bases separated the two germline ends. The DNA for the CDR3 is TGTGCCAGCAGTTACGCGGACGGATGGGGGGAGCTGTTTTCT. This encodes CASSYADGWGELFS.

This clonotype came up many times. The V call is TRBV6-2 or TRBV6-3, the J call TRBJ2-7; D is ambiguous. This CDR3 is 13 amino acids long. Trimming took 1 base from V and 1 from J, leaving 5 bases between them. Germline V lookup: CDR1 MNHEY, CDR2 SVGEGT. Here the CDR3 reads CASSYYISYEQYF. Written as DNA, the CDR3 is TGTGCCAGCAGTTACTACATATCCTACGAGCAGTACTTC.

CDR3 nucleotide sequence: TGTGCCAGCAGCTTATGGTCCAGCGGGCGCACCGGGGAGCTGTTTTTT. Encoded protein: CASSLWSSGRTGELFF. The chain couples TRBV11-3 to TRBJ2-2, with D possibly TRBD2 on 6 matching bases. CDR3 size: 16 residues. Germline assignment: CDR1 SGHNT and CDR2 YENEEA. Trimming took off 2 bases at V and 4 bases at J, with 14 bases between the two ends. Looking up the rest from reference TRBV11-3 and TRBJ2-2 gives the full variable domain: EAGVVQSPRYKIIEKKQPVAFWCNPISGHNTLYWYLQNLGQGPELLIRYENEEAVDDSQLPKDRFSAERLKGVDSTLKIQPAELGDSAVYLCASSLWSSGRTGELFFGEGSRLTVL.

This clonotype was recorded at least ten times. The genes are TRBV28 and TRBJ2-7, with 8 bases identical to TRBD1. The CDR3 is 13 amino acids. Germline assignment: CDR1 MDHEN and CDR2 SYDVKM. V shed 6 bases, J shed 5 bases, and the junction held 6 bases outside the gene matches. This CDR3 reads CASRTGGKNEQYF. CDR3 nucleotides: TGTGCCAGCAGAACAGGGGGTAAGAACGAGCAGTACTTC.